The 8 T cell receptor beta chains below all came from one sample that was sequenced in a study of vaccination effects on CD4 cells after COVID-19. What these receptors recognize is not known. Before sequencing took place, the ViraFEST assay used viral peptide pools to expand antigen-specific CD4+ T cells. Isolating CD4+ T cells followed 9 to 11 days of culture. Negative nucleocapsid antibody tests before and after vaccination confirmed no previous SARS-CoV-2 infection. TCRdb's table, derived via immunoSEQ multiplex PCR, lists solely in-frame clones and lacks some. The sample lists 60,000 to 65,000 clones, about 80% occurring once. The specimen comprised CD4+ T cells from PBMCs cultured with HCoV-OC43 spike peptides, sampled before COVID-19 vaccination. Subset of the sample: HCoV-OC43 spike overlapping peptide pool stimulation. These receptors all stem from a human donor who received a COVID-19 vaccine.

V gene TRBV2 combines with J gene TRBJ2-3, with a possible D match to TRBD2 (5 bases). CDR1 is SNHLY and CDR2 is FYNNEI in the germline V gene. CDR3 length: 15 residues. Trimming shortened V by 4 bases and J by 2 bases, and 13 bases separated the two germline ends. In DNA form, the CDR3 reads TGTGCCAGCAGTGGTGGACGGGAAGACACAGATACGCAGTATTTT. Translation gives CASSGGREDTDTQYF.

This clone was seen a single time. J is TRBJ1-2 and V is TRBV29-1; D remains ambiguous. The CDR3 covers 13 residues. Germline V gene lookup returns CDR1 SQVTM and CDR2 ANQGSEA. With 4 bases removed from V and 4 bases from J, the gap between germline ends came to 13 bases. CDR3 nucleotides: TGCAGCGTTGCCCAAAGGGAAGGCTATGGCTACACCTTC. As protein: CSVAQREGYGYTF.

The chain combines TRBV14 with TRBJ1-1; D uncertain. Trimming took 0 bases from V and 0 from J, leaving 11 bases between them. Germline V lookup: CDR1 SGHDN, CDR2 FVKESK. This CDR3 is built from 16 residues. The DNA for the CDR3 is TGTGCCAGCAGCCAAGATCTCGGGGAGTTGAACACTGAAGCTTTCTTT. Translating it yields CASSQDLGELNTEAFF.

The rearrangement links TRBV19 to TRBJ1-5; the match to TRBD1 covers 7 bases. The length of the CDR3 is 15 residues. V shed 5 bases, J shed 2 bases, and the junction held 6 bases outside the gene matches. Per the germline V gene, CDR1 is LNHDA and CDR2 is SQIVND (reference sequence). Here the CDR3 reads CASSLGQAGNQPQHF. The CDR3 DNA sequence: TGTGCCAGTAGTCTTGGACAGGCCGGCAATCAGCCCCAGCATTTT. Full variable domain (outside the CDR3, taken from reference TRBV19 and TRBJ1-5): DGGITQSPKYLFRKEGQNVTLSCEQNLNHDAMYWYRQDPGQGLRLIYYSQIVNDFQKGDIAEGYSVSREKKESFPLTVTSAQKNPTAFYLCASSLGQAGNQPQHFGDGTRLSIL.

This rearrangement joins TRBV20-1 to TRBJ2-5; D gene uncertain. Germline CDR1 DFQATT, CDR2 SNEGSKA (reference sequence). The CDR3 runs to 14 residues. Trimming shortened V by 3 bases and J by 2 bases, and 13 bases separated the two germline ends. The CDR3 loop reads CSASPSTQQETQYF. The CDR3, as DNA: TGCAGTGCTAGTCCGAGTACCCAACAAGAGACCCAGTACTTC.

The chain's CDR3 is CASSRDRQNTEAFF. In DNA, the CDR3 is TGTGCCAGTAGTAGGGACAGACAGAACACTGAAGCTTTCTTT. The chain employs TRBV19 and TRBJ1-1; 7 nucleotides line up with TRBD1. The germline gives CDR1 LNHDA, CDR2 SQIVND (reference sequence). This CDR3 has 14 residues. V trimming: 4 bases; J trimming: 1 base; junction bases outside the gene matches: 3.

The chain employs TRBV19 and TRBJ2-1; D is unresolved. Trimming shortened V by 6 bases and J by 7 bases, and 13 bases separated the two germline ends. Germline CDR1 is LNHDA and CDR2 is SQIVND (reference sequence). The CDR3 consists of 13 residues. The CDR3 coding sequence is TGTGCCAGTAGCCAACTCGCTTCTAATGAGCAGTTCTTC. It codes for CASSQLASNEQFF.

The chain has TRBV27 and TRBJ1-4; possible D gene TRBD1, 5 bases. This CDR3 is 15 amino acids long. Germline assignment: CDR1 MNHEY and CDR2 SMNVEV (reference sequence). V was trimmed by 5 bases and J by 5 bases, leaving 15 bases between them. The CDR3 DNA is TGTGCCAGCAGTCGAAATCCGGGACGAAATGAAAAACTGTTTTTT. This codes for CASSRNPGRNEKLFF. Full variable domain (missing parts from reference TRBV27 and TRBJ1-4): EAQVTQNPRYLITVTGKKLTVTCSQNMNHEYMSWYRQDPGLGLRQIYYSMNVEVTDKGDVPEGYKVSRKEKRNFPLILESPSPNQTSLYFCASSRNPGRNEKLFFGSGTQLSVL.